This TCR beta chain stems from a study of blood T cell repertoires in COVID-19. Study summary: The United States, Italy and Spain provided the acute and convalescent COVID-19 samples. Nucleic acid was either cDNA or gDNA, and it came from T cells, B-cell-depleted T cells, or PBMCs.

How the authors handled the data: For nucleated cells, counts were estimated from reference gene primer amplification. Only in-frame clones appear in the TCRdb table, and some are missing; sequencing was by immunoSEQ multiplex PCR. The DNA gave D and trimming, while V, J and clone size come from that table. The sample includes 170,000 or so clones, about 88% of them seen just once. The CDR3 sequence is 14 residues long. The germline V gene encodes CDR1 MGHDK and CDR2 SYGVNS. V was cut by 1 base and J by 4 bases, with 10 bases left in between. This clone has a handful of counts. The clonotype comes from a man aged 18-30 years who had recovered from COVID-19. J is TRBJ1-1 and V is TRBV25-1; possible D gene TRBD1, 5 bases. Sequencing input: peripheral blood. CDR3 DNA sequence: TGTGCCAGCAGTGAATCTCAGGGATTCACTGAAGCTTTCTTT. It specifies CASSESQGFTEAFF.